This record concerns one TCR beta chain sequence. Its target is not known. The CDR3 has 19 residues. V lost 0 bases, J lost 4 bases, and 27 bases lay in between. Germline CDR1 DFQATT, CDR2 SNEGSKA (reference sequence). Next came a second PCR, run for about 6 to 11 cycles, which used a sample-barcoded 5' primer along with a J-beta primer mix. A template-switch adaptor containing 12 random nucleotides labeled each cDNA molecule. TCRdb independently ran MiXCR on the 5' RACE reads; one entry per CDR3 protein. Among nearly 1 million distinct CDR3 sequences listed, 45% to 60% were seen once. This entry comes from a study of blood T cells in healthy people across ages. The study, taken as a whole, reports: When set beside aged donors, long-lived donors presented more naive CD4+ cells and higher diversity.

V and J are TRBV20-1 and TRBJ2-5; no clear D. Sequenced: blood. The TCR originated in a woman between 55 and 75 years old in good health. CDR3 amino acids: CSARDFALTWQVEGETQYF. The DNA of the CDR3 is TGCAGTGCTAGAGATTTTGCTCTGACTTGGCAGGTGGAAGGAGAGACCCAGTACTTC.